Following are 26 T cell receptor beta chains from one sample sequenced in a study of blood T cell repertoires in COVID-19. TCRdb's table, derived via immunoSEQ multiplex PCR, lists solely in-frame clones and lacks some. The table shows under 350,000 clones, with around 89% occurring only once. What was sequenced was peripheral blood. All receptors derive from a man in his forties or fifties with acute or convalescent COVID-19.

The chain joins TRBV19 to TRBJ1-2; tentative D call: TRBD1 (5 bases). Trimming shortened V by 6 bases and J by 2 bases, and 16 bases separated the two germline ends. Germline V gene sequence: CDR1 LNHDA, CDR2 SQIVND (reference sequence). The CDR3 covers 15 residues. The DNA of the CDR3 is TGTGCCAGTAGCCCCGAGAGCCAGGGAAACTATGGCTACACCTTC. This sequence encodes CASSPESQGNYGYTF.

The table lists this clone with a count of one. The chain employs TRBV4-2 and TRBJ2-1; 7 positions agree with TRBD2. Germline CDR1 reads LGHNA; CDR2 reads YNFKEQ. The CDR3 is 15 residues long. After removal of 2 bases from V and 2 bases from J, the junction contained 3 bases not matched to a gene. DNA for the CDR3: TGTGCCAGCAGCCAAAGTAGCGGGCCCTACAATGAGCAGTTCTTC. The encoded protein is CASSQSSGPYNEQFF.

V is TRBV7-2 and J is TRBJ2-7; 7 positions agree with TRBD2. In germline, CDR1 is SGHTA, CDR2 FQGNSA. CDR3 length equals 16 residues. Trimming cost V 1 base and J 0 bases; bases outside gene matches: 6. CDR3 sequence: CASSLEQAGISYEQYF. The DNA of the CDR3 is TGTGCCAGCAGCTTAGAACAAGCGGGGATCTCCTACGAGCAGTACTTC.

The gene calls are TRBV20-1 and TRBJ2-6; TRBD1 might be the D (5 bases). In germline, CDR1 is DFQATT, CDR2 SNEGSKA (reference sequence). The CDR3 loop spans 16 amino acids. V dropped 3 bases and J dropped 2 bases, with 14 bases sitting between them. The CDR3 protein is CSASGQLLPGANVLTF. The CDR3 region has the DNA TGCAGTGCTAGTGGACAACTCTTACCTGGGGCCAACGTCCTGACTTTC.

J is TRBJ1-2 and V is TRBV6-5; TRBD1 might be the D (5 bases). The CDR3 consists of 13 residues. Trimming cost V 2 bases and J 5 bases, with 9 bases left between them. Germline CDR1 MNHEY, CDR2 SVGAGI. This CDR3 reads CASSYDSQYGYTF. DNA for the CDR3: TGTGCCAGCAGTTACGACAGCCAGTATGGCTACACCTTC.

This clone was seen a single time. One junction end does not reproduce the germline sequence, and a read error may be involved. This chain links TRBV6-5 with TRBJ1-2, with D uncertain. Germline V gene data show CDR1 as MNHEY and CDR2 as SVGAGI. CDR3 size: 13 residues. CDR3 nucleotides: TGTGCCAGCAATGGCGACGGAGGATATGTCTACACCTTC. It encodes CASNGDGGYVYTF.

V is TRBV7-9 and J is TRBJ1-1, with D possibly TRBD1 on 5 matching bases. The V gene lost 5 bases and the J gene lost 5 bases, with 15 bases spanning the gap. Germline assignment: CDR1 SEHNR and CDR2 FQNEAQ (reference sequence). The CDR3 loop spans 14 amino acids. The CDR3 protein is CASSPRVGKTEAFF. The CDR3 nucleotides read TGTGCCAGCAGCCCCAGGGTAGGTAAGACTGAAGCTTTCTTT.

The rearrangement links TRBV5-3 to TRBJ2-2, with 9 nucleotides matching TRBD1. TRBV5-3 is marked as an open reading frame, function uncertain. This CDR3 has 15 residues. Unmatched junction bases numbered 5, after V lost 4 bases and J lost 4 bases. This CDR3 is CARSPGQGITGELFF. CDR3 nucleotides: TGTGCCAGAAGCCCGGGACAGGGAATCACCGGGGAGCTGTTTTTT.

This clone was seen only once. J is TRBJ2-7 and V is TRBV7-9; weak D call: TRBD2 (5 bases). The V gene lost 3 bases and the J gene lost 6 bases, with 15 bases spanning the gap. Germline CDR1 reads SEHNR; CDR2 reads FQNEAQ (reference sequence). The CDR3 contains 14 residues. CDR3 in amino acids: CASSFGAREGEQYF. In DNA, the CDR3 is TGTGCCAGCAGCTTCGGCGCCCGAGAGGGCGAGCAGTACTTC.

J is TRBJ2-7 and V is TRBV3-1 (or the pseudogene TRBV3-2), with 12 bases identical to TRBD2. J lost 5 bases, V lost 1 base, and 3 bases had no gene match. CDR1 and CDR2 from the germline V gene are LGHDT and YNNKEL (reference sequence). This CDR3 is 15 amino acids long. CDR3 nucleotides: TGTGCCAGCAGCCAAGCGTCTAGCGGGGGGGACGAGCAGTACTTC. Its protein product is CASSQASSGGDEQYF.

This clone was observed a single time. The chain carries TRBV2 and TRBJ2-1; possibly TRBD1 for D (6 bases). The CDR3 length is 13 residues. Looked up from germline, CDR1 is SNHLY and CDR2 is FYNNEI. V was pared by 6 bases and J by 9 bases, with 15 bases between. CDR3 sequence reads: CASSVDSFGEQFF. CDR3 nucleotide sequence: TGTGCCAGCAGCGTGGACAGCTTTGGTGAGCAGTTCTTC. Together with reference TRBV2 and TRBJ2-1, the CDR3 gives the full variable domain: EPEVTQTPSHQVTQMGQEVILRCVPISNHLYFYWYRQILGQKVEFLVSFYNNEISEKSEIFDDQFSVERPDGSNFTLKIRSTKLEDSAMYFCASSVDSFGEQFFGPGTRLTVL.

V and J are TRBV2 and TRBJ2-7; weak D call: TRBD2 (6 bases). This CDR3 contains 13 residues. The germline V and J ends were trimmed by 8 bases and 7 bases, with 18 bases remaining between them. The germline V gene has CDR1 SNHLY and CDR2 FYNNEI. This CDR3 is CASSGVTYGEQYF. In DNA, the CDR3 is TGTGCCAGCTCGGGGGTCACGTACGGGGAGCAGTACTTC.

The rearrangement links TRBV7-8 to TRBJ1-1; 10 nucleotides agree with TRBD1. The CDR3 runs 16 residues. Per the germline V gene, CDR1 is SGHVS and CDR2 is FQNEAQ. The junction had 10 bases not matched to a gene; V was cut back by 4 bases and J by 5 bases. The CDR3 DNA is TGTGCCAGCAGCTCGCCCCTCGGACAGGGGGGGACTGAAGCTTTCTTT. This gives the protein CASSSPLGQGGTEAFF. Using reference TRBV7-8 and TRBJ1-1 for the parts outside the CDR3, the full variable domain is GAGVSQSPRYKVAKRGQDVALRCDPISGHVSLFWYQQALGQGPEFLTYFQNEAQLDKSGLPSDRFFAERPEGSVSTLKIQRTQQEDSAVYLCASSSPLGQGGTEAFFGQGTRLTVV.

The V gene is TRBV18, the J gene TRBJ1-1; 12 bases agree with TRBD1. Trimming took 4 bases from V and 4 from J; bases not matched to a gene: 10. The V gene's germline CDR1 is KGHSH and CDR2 LQKENI. The CDR3 totals 17 residues. The CDR3 DNA sequence: TGTGCCAGCTCACGACGGGACAGGGGGCGCCGGGGCACTGAAGCTTTCTTT. Translating gives CASSRRDRGRRGTEAFF.

The CDR3: CASSYFPPGQGGGYTF. DNA of the CDR3: TGTGCCAGCAGTTACTTTCCACCGGGACAGGGAGGAGGCTACACCTTC. This chain links TRBV6-5 with TRBJ1-2, with 9 positions matching TRBD1. Germline-derived CDR1 and CDR2 are MNHEY and SVGAGI. The trim removed 1 base at V and 8 bases at J, leaving 11 bases unmatched. This CDR3 contains 16 residues.

The chain links TRBV5-1 to TRBJ2-7, with 7 bases that match TRBD2. The J segment lost 7 bases and the V segment lost 0 bases, leaving 10 bases of the junction unmatched. This CDR3 is built from 15 residues. CDR1 and CDR2 (germline): SGHRS, YFSETQ. CDR3 coding DNA: TGCGCCAGCAGCTTGGCCTTAACGGGAGGAGGAGAGCAGTACTTC. As protein: CASSLALTGGGEQYF.

The rearrangement joins TRBV11-2 to TRBJ1-1; TRBD1 might be the D (6 bases). Trimming shortened V by 5 bases and J by 1 base, and 14 bases separated the two germline ends. CDR3 size: 15 residues. The germline V gene has CDR1 SGHAT and CDR2 FQNNGV. CDR3 sequence: CASSPGGAGNTEAFF. The DNA of the CDR3 is TGTGCCAGCAGCCCCGGGGGGGCAGGGAACACTGAAGCTTTCTTT.

This chain links TRBV6-6 with TRBJ2-2; D possibly corresponds to TRBD1 (6 bases). This CDR3 region has 14 residues. Germline CDR1 MNHNY, CDR2 SVGAGI (reference sequence). V was shortened by 3 bases and J by 3 bases, with 8 bases between the two germline ends. This CDR3 is CASSYAGDTGELFF. In DNA form, the CDR3 reads TGTGCCAGCAGTTATGCAGGGGACACCGGGGAGCTGTTTTTT.

The gene calls are TRBV2 and TRBJ2-2, with 7 nucleotides matching TRBD1. Germline CDR1 and CDR2: SNHLY and FYNNEI. V lost 2 bases and J lost 10; bases outside the gene matches: 7. The CDR3 runs to 14 residues. CDR3 sequence (DNA): TGTGCCAGCAGTGAATCAGGGGGTTCGGAGGAGCTGTTTTTT. Its protein product is CASSESGGSEELFF.

This chain joins TRBV29-1 and TRBJ2-3, with 8 bases fitting TRBD2. Germline-derived CDR1 and CDR2 are SQVTM and ANQGSEA. The CDR3 spans 13 residues. After removal of 4 bases from V and 3 bases from J, the junction contained 3 bases not matched to a gene. The CDR3 nucleotides read TGCAGCGTTGTACGGGGGGGAACAGATACGCAGTATTTT. Its protein product is CSVVRGGTDTQYF.

The V and J genes are TRBV11-2 and TRBJ2-7, with TRBD2 identical over 11 bases. V was pared by 5 bases and J by 6 bases, with 3 bases of the junction left unmatched. This CDR3 is built from 13 residues. Germline CDR1 and CDR2: SGHAT and FQNNGV. The CDR3 DNA reads TGTGCCAGCAGCCCGGGACTAGCGGCCGAGCAGTACTTC. This encodes CASSPGLAAEQYF.

The chain carries TRBV25-1 and TRBJ2-1; 7 nucleotides line up with TRBD1. Germline trimming cut 2 bases from V and 8 bases from J; bases unmatched to any gene: 18. CDR1 MGHDK and CDR2 SYGVNS come from the germline V gene. This CDR3 has 18 residues. The CDR3 protein is CASSEDGTARGNIDEQFF. DNA for the CDR3: TGTGCCAGCAGTGAAGACGGGACAGCGAGGGGGAATATCGATGAGCAGTTCTTC.

The V call is TRBV4-1, the J call TRBJ2-7; the D gene is possibly TRBD1 (5 bases). Trimming left V 0 bases short and J 7 bases short, with 22 bases between. This CDR3 is built from 17 residues. Germline lookup yields CDR1 MGHRA and CDR2 YSYEKL. CDR3 residues: CASSQDGASFQSGEQYF. CDR3 nucleotide sequence: TGCGCCAGCAGCCAAGATGGGGCGTCCTTCCAGTCAGGGGAGCAGTACTTC.

The chain carries TRBV12-5 and TRBJ1-2; no clear D. The V gene's germline CDR1 is LGHNT and CDR2 FRNRAP. V was clipped by 6 bases and J by 0 bases, with 8 bases between them. The CDR3 runs to 13 residues. The DNA of the CDR3 is TGTGCTAGTGGGCCTGAGGCTAACTATGGCTACACCTTC. Translated, it gives CASGPEANYGYTF. The full variable domain, completed using reference TRBV12-5 and TRBJ1-2, is DARVTQTPRHKVTEMGQEVTMRCQPILGHNTVFWYRQTMMQGLELLAYFRNRAPLDDSGMPKDRFSAEMPDATLATLKIQPSEPRDSAVYFCASGPEANYGYTFGSGTRLTVV.

This clone was seen once. This chain uses TRBV9 with TRBJ2-3; 12 bases line up with TRBD2. V was clipped by 0 bases and J by 5 bases; unmatched bases: 10. The germline gives CDR1 SGDLS, CDR2 YYNGEE. This CDR3 is 18 amino acids long. The CDR3 coding sequence is TGTGCCAGCAGCGTAGAGGTCCGGACTAGCGGGGTCGTAGATACGCAGTATTTT. Amino acids: CASSVEVRTSGVVDTQYF.

V usage is TRBV29-1 and J usage is TRBJ1-2, with 9 nucleotides matching TRBD1. CDR1 SQVTM and CDR2 ANQGSEA come from the germline V gene. Trimming at V came to 7 bases and at J to 7 bases, leaving 10 bases not matched to a gene. CDR3 length: 13 residues. CDR3: CSAGPGTGFGYTF. CDR3 sequence (DNA): TGCAGCGCCGGCCCCGGGACAGGGTTTGGCTACACCTTC.